The following is a T cell receptor beta chain sequence with its context. Its antigen is as yet unknown. The data were obtained in a study of neoadjuvant nivolumab and ipilimumab in lung cancer. Study summary: Nivolumab 3 mg/kg was given days 1, 15 and 29, plus ipilimumab 1 mg/kg day 1 in combination.

The method was immunoSEQ multiplex PCR; TCRdb's version includes in-frame clones alone and lacks a portion of them. Seen here are about 19,000 clones, more than 75% observed once, and the top ten hold about 2.1%. Trimming stripped 3 bases from V and 9 bases from J, with 10 bases between. Germline V gene lookup returns CDR1 SGHNT and CDR2 YYREEE (reference sequence). The CDR3 runs to 12 residues. Broader study findings: Blood richness before therapy tracked richness in tumors resected after neoadjuvant therapy. Pathologic regression was not significantly tied to TCR clonality. Only two of four nivolumab-treated tumors gained richness and clonality by surgery.

The V call is TRBV5-4, the J call TRBJ2-1; the D is unclear. The receptor comes from an adult with non-small cell lung cancer. Source: peripheral blood, taken before neoadjuvant nivolumab, alone or with ipilimumab. The CDR3 DNA reads as TGTGCCAGCAGCTCAGACCCCAGTGAGCAGTTCTTC. Translated: CASSSDPSEQFF.